This TCR beta chain was obtained from a study of T cell changes during pregnancy in multiple sclerosis. The V gene's germline CDR1 is SGHTA and CDR2 FQGNSA. The CDR3 length is 14 residues. With 3 bases removed from V and 3 bases from J, the gap between germline ends came to 12 bases. Measured with immunoSEQ multiplex PCR; TCRdb has only the in-frame clones, and not every one. Among 40,000 to 50,000 clones listed, about nine tenths were seen once. Here the sequenced sample was CD4+ T cells from peripheral blood mononuclear cells, taken after pregnancy. This clonotype was obtained from a female donor in good health, enrolled as a control in a pregnancy study. The V call is TRBV7-2, the J call TRBJ2-7, with D possibly TRBD2 on 5 matching bases. This CDR3 reads CASSFSGANYEQYF. CDR3 bases: TGTGCCAGCAGCTTCAGCGGAGCTAACTACGAGCAGTACTTC.